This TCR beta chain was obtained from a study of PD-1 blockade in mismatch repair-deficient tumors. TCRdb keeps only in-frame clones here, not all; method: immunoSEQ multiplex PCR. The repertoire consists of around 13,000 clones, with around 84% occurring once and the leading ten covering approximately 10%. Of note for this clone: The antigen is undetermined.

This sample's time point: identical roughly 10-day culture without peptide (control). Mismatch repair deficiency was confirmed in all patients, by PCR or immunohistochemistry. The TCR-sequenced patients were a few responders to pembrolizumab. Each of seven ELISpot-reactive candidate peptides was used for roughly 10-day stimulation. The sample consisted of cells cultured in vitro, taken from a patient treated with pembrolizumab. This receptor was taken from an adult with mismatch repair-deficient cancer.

The chain's CDR3 is CASSRVGGFYSNQPQHF. The CDR3 DNA reads TGTGCCAGTAGTCGCGTTGGAGGATTTTATAGCAATCAGCCCCAGCATTTT. The chain recombines TRBV19 with TRBJ1-5; no reliable D call. CDR3 length: 17 residues. Trimming removed 5 bases at V and 0 bases at J, with 17 bases between. In germline, CDR1 is LNHDA, CDR2 SQIVND (reference sequence). Using reference TRBV19 and TRBJ1-5 for the parts outside the CDR3, the full variable domain is DGGITQSPKYLFRKEGQNVTLSCEQNLNHDAMYWYRQDPGQGLRLIYYSQIVNDFQKGDIAEGYSVSREKKESFPLTVTSAQKNPTAFYLCASSRVGGFYSNQPQHFGDGTRLSIL.